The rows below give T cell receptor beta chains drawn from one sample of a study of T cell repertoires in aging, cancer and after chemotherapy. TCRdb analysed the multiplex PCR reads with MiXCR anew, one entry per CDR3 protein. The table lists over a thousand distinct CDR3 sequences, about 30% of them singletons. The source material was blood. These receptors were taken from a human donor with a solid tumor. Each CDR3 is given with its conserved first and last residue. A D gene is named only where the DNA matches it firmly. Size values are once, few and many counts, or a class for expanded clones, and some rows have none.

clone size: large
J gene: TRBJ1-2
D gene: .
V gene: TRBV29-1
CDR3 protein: CSVEGTNGYTF
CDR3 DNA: TGCAGCGTTGAAGGGACTAATGGCTACACCTTC

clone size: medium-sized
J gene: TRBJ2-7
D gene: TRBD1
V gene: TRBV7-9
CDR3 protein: CASSPGTGAYEQYF
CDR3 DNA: TGTGCCAGCAGCCCAGGGACAGGGGCCTACGAGCAGTACTTC

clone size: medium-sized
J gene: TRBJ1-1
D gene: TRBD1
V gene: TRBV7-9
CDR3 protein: CASSTRQGSNTEAFF
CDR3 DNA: TGTGCCAGCAGCACCCGACAGGGCTCGAACACTGAAGCTTTCTTT

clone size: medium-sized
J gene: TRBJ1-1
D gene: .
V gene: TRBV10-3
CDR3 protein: CAISESPGGRGQAFF
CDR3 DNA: TGTGCCATCAGTGAGTCCCCTGGTGGGCGGGGCCAAGCTTTCTTT

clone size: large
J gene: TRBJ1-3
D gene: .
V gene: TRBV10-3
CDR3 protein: CAISDMGTGNTIYF
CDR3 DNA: TGTGCCATCAGTGATATGGGGACAGGAAACACCATATATTTT

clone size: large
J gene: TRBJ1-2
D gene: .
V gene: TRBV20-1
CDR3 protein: CSASAPGGSGYTF
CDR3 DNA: TGCAGTGCTAGCGCCCCCGGAGGTAGCGGCTACACCTTC

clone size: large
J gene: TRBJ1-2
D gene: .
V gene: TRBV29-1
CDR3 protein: CSVVTSRDYHSGGYTF
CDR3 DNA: TGCAGCGTTGTCACCTCTAGGGACTATCACTCGGGTGGCTACACCTTC

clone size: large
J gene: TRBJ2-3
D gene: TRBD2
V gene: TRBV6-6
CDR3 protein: CASSYYNVVAGGPVDTQYF
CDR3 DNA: TGTGCCAGCAGTTATTATAATGTAGTAGCGGGGGGGCCGGTAGATACGCAGTATTTT

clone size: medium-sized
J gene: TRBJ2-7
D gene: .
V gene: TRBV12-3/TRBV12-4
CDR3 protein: CASRRGGAYEQYF
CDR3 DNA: TGTGCCAGCAGGAGAGGGGGGGCCTACGAGCAGTACTTC

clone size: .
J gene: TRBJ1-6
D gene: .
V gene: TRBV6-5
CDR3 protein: CASSYWAANLPLHF
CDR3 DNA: TGTGCCAGCAGTTATTGGGCGGCGAATTTACCCCTCCACTTT

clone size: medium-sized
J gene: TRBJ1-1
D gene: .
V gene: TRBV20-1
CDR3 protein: CSAANLEAFF
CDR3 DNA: TGCAGTGCCGCGAACCTTGAAGCTTTCTTT

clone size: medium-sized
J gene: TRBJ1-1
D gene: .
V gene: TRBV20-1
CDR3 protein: CSARDLEGGAPEAFF
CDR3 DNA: TGCAGTGCTAGAGATCTCGAGGGAGGGGCCCCAGAAGCTTTCTTT

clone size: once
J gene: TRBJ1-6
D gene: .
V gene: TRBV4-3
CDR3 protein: CVSSQDATAIYNSPLHF
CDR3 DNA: TGCGTCAGCAGCCAAGATGCAACAGCCATCTATAATTCACCCCTCCACTTT

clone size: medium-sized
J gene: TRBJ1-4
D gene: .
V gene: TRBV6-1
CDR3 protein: CASSEPRGRGEKLFF
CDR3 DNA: TGTGCCAGCAGTGAACCAAGGGGGAGGGGTGAAAAACTGTTTTTT

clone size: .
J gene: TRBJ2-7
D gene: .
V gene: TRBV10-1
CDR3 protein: CASPAWASEQYF
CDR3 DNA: TGCGCCAGCCCTGCCTGGGCGTCCGAGCAGTACTTC

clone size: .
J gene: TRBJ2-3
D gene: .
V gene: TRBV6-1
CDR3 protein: CASSYSSTDTQYF
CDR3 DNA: TGTGCCAGCAGTTACTCGTCCACAGATACGCAGTATTTT

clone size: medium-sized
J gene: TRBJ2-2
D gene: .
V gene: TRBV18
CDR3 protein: CASSPIWGELFF
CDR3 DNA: TGTGCCAGCTCACCAATATGGGGGGAGCTGTTTTTT

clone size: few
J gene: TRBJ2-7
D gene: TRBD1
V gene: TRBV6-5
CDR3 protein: CASSFGTASYEQYF
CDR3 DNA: TGTGCCAGCAGTTTCGGGACAGCCTCCTACGAGCAGTACTTC

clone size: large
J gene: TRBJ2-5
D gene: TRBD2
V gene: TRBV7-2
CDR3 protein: CASSATSGGASQYF
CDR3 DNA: TGTGCCAGCAGCGCAACTAGCGGGGGGGCTTCCCAGTACTTC

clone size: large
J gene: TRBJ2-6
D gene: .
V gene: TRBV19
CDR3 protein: CASSMNSASGANVLTF
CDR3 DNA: TGTGCCAGTAGTATGAATAGCGCCTCTGGGGCCAACGTCCTGACTTTC

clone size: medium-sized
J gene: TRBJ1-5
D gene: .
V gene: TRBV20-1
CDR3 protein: CRPREDVEKKNQPQHF
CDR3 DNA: TGCAGGCCCCGTGAGGACGTCGAGAAGAAAAATCAGCCCCAGCATTTT